This T cell receptor (beta chain) was identified in a study of blood T cell repertoires in COVID-19. Using immunoSEQ multiplex PCR, the repertoire was profiled, and TCRdb retains in-frame clones only, with some absent. The sample lists some 250,000 clones, 80% to 90% occurring once. The sequencing sample was made of PBMCs or T cells enriched from blood (not recorded which). This TCR was recovered from a woman in her fifties or sixties who had recovered from COVID-19.

CDR3 bases: TGTGCCAGCTCACCAAACAGGGGGAATGAAAAACTGTTTTTT. It yields the protein CASSPNRGNEKLFF. This chain links TRBV18 with TRBJ1-4; 8 positions match TRBD1. The germline V gene encodes CDR1 KGHSH and CDR2 LQKENI. The ends lost 2 bases at V and 5 bases at J; junction bases unmatched: 1. CDR3 length equals 14 residues.